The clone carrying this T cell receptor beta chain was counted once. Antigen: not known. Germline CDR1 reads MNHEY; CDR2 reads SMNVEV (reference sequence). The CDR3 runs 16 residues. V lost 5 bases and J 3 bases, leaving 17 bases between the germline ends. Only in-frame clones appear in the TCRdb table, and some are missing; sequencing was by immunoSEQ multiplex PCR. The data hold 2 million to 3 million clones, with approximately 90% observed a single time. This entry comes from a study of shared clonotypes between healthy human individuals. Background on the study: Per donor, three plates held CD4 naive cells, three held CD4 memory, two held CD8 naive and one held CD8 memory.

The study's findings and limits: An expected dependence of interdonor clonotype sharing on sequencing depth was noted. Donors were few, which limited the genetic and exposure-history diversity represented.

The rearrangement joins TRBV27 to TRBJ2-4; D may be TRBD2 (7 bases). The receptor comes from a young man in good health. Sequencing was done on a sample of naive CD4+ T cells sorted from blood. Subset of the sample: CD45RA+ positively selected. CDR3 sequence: CASSPRRGAVKNIQYF. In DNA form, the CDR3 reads TGTGCCAGCAGTCCCAGACGGGGGGCGGTCAAAAACATTCAGTACTTC.